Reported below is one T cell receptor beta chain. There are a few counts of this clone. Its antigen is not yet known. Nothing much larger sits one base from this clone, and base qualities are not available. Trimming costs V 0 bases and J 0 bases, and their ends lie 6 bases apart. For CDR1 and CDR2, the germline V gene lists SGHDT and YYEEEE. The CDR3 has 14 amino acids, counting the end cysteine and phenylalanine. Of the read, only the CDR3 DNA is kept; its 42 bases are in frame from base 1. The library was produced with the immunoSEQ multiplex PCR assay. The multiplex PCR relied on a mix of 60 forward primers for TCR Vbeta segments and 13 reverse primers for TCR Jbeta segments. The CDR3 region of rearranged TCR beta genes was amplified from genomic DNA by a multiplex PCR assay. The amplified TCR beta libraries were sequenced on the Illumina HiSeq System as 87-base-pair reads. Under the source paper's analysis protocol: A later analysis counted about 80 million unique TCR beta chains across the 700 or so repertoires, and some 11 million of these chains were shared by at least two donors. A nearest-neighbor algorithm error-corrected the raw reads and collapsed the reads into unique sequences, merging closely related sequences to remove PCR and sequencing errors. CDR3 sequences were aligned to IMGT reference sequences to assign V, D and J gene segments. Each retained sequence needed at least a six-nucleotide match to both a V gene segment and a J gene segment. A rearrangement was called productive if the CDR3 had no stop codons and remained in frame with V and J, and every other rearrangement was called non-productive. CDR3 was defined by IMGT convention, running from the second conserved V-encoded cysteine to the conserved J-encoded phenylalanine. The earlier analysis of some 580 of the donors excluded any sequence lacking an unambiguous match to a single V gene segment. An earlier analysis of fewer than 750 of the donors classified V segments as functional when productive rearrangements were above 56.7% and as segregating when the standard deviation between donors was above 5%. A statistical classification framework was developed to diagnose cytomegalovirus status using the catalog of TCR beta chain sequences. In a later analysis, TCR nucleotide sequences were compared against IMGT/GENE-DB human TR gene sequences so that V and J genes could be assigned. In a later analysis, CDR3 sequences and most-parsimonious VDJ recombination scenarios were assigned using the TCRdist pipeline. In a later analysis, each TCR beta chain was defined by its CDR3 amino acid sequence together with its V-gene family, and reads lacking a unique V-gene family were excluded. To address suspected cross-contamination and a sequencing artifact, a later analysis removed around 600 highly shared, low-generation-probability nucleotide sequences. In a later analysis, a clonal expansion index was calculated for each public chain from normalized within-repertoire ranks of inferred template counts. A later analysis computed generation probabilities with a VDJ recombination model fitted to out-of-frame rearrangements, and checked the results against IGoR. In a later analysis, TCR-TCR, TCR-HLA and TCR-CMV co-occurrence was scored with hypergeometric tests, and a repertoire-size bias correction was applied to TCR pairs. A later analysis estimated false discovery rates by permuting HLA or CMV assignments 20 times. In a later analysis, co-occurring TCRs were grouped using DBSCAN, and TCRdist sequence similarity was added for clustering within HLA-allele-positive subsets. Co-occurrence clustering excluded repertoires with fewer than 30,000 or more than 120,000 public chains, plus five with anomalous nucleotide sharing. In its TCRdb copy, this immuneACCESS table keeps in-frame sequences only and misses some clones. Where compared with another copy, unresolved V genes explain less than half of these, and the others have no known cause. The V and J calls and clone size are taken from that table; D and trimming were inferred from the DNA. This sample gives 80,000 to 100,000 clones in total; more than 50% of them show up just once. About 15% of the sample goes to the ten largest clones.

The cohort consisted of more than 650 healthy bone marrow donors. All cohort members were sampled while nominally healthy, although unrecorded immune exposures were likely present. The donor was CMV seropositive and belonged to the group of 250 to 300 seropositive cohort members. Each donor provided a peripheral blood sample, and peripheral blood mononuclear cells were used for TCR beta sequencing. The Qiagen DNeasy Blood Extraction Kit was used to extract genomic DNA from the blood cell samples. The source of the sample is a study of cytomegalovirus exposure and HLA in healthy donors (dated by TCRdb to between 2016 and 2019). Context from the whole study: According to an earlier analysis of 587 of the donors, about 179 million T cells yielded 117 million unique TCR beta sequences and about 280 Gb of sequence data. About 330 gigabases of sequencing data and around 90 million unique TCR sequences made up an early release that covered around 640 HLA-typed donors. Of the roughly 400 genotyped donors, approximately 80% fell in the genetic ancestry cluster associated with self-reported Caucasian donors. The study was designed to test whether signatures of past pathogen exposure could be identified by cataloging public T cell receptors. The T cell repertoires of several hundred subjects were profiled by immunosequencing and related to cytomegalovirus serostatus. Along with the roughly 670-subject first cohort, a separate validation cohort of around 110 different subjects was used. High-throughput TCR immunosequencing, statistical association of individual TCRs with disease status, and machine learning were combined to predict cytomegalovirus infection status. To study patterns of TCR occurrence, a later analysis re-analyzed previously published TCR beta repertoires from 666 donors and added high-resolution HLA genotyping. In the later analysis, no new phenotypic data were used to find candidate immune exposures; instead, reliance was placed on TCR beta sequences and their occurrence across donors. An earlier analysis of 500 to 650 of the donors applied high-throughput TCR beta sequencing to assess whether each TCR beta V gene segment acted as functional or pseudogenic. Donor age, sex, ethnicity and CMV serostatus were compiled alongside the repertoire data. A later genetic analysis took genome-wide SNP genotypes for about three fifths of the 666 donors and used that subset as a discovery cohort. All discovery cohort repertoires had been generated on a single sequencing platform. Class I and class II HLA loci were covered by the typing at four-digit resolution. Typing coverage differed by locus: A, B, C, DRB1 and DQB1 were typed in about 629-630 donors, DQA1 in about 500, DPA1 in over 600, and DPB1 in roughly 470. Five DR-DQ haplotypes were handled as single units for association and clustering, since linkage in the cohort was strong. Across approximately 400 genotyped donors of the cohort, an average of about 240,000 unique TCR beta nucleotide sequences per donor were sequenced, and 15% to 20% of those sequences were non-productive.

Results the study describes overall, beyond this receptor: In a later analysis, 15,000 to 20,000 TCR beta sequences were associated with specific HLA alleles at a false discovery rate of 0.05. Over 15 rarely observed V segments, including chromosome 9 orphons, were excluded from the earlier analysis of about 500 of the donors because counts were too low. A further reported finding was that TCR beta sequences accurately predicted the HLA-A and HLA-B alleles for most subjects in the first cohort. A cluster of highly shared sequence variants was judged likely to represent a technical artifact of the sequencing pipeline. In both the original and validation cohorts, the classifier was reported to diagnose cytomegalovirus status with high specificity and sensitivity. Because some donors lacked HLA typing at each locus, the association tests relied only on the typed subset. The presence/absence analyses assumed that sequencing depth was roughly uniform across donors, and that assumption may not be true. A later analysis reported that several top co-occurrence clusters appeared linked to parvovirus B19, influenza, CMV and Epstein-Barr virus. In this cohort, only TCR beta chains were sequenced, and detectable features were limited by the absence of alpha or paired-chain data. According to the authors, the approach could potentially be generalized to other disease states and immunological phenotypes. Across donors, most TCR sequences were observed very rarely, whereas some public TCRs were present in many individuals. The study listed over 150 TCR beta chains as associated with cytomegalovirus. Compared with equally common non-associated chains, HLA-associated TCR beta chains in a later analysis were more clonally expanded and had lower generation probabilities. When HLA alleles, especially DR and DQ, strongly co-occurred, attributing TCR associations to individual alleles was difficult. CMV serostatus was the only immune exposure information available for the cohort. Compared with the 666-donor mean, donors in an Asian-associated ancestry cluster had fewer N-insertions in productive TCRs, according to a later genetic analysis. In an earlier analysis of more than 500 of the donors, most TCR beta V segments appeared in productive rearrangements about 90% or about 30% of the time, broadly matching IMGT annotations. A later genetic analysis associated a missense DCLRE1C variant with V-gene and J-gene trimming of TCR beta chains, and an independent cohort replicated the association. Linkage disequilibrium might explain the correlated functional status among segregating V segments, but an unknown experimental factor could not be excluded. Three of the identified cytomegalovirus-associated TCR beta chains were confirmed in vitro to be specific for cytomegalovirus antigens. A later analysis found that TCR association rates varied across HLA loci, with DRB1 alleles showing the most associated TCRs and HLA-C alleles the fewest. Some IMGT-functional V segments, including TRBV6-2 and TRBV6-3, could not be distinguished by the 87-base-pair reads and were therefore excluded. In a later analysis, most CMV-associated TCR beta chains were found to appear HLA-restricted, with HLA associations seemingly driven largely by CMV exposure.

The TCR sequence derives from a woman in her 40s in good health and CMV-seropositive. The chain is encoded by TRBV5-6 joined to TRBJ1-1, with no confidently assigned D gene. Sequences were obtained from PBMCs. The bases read TGTGCCAGCAGCTTGGTACGAGTGAACACTGAAGCTTTCTTT. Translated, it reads CASSLVRVNTEAFF.